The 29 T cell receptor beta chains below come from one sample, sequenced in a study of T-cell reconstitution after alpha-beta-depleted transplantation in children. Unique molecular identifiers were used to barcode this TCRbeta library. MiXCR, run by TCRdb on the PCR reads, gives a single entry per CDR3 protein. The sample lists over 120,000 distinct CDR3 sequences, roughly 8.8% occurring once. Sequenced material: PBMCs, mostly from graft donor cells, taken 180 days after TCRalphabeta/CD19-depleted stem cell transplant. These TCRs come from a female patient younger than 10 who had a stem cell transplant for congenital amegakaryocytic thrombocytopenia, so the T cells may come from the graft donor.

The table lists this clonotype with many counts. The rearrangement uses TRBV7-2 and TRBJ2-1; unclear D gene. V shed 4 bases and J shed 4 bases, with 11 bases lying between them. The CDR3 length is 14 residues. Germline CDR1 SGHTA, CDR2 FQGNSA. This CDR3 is CASSSLERYNEQFF. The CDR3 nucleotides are TGTGCCAGCAGCTCCCTGGAGAGGTACAATGAGCAGTTCTTC. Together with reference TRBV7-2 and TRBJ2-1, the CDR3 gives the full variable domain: GAGVSQSPSNKVTEKGKDVELRCDPISGHTALYWYRQSLGQGLEFLIYFQGNSAPDKSGLPSDRFSAERTGGSVSTLTIQRTQQEDSAVYLCASSSLERYNEQFFGPGTRLTVL.

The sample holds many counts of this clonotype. The CDR3 sequence: CAITTGLTGEQYF. The DNA for the CDR3 is TGTGCCATCACGACGGGTCTAACGGGAGAGCAGTACTTC. This rearrangement joins TRBV28 to TRBJ2-7, with a weak D call TRBD2 (5 bases). The CDR3 totals 13 residues. Germline V CDR1 and CDR2: MDHEN, SYDVKM. Trimming pared 10 bases from V and 7 bases from J, leaving 20 bases between. Full variable domain (outside the CDR3, taken from reference TRBV28 and TRBJ2-7): DVKVTQSSRYLVKRTGEKVFLECVQDMDHENMFWYRQDPGLGLRLIYFSYDVKMKEKGDIPEGYSVSREKKERFSLILESASTNQTSMYLCAITTGLTGEQYFGPGTRLTVT.

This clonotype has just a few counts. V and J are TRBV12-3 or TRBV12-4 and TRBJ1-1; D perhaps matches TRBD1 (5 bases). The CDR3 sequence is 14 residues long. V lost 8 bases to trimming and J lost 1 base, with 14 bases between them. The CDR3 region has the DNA TGTGCCAGCGGGGCCCAGGGAGGGAACACTGAAGCTTTCTTT. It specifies CASGAQGGNTEAFF.

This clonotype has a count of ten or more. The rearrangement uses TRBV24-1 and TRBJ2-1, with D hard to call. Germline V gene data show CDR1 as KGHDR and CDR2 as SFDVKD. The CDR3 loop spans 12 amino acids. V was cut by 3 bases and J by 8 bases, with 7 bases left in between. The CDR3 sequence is CATSDISHEQFF. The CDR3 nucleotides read TGTGCCACCAGTGATATCTCACATGAGCAGTTCTTC.

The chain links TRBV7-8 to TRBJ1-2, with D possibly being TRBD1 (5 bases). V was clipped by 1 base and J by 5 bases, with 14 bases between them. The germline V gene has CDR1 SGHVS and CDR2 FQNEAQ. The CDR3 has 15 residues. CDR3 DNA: TGTGCCAGCAGCTTAGACCGCAGGGCGCTGTATGGCTACACCTTC. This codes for CASSLDRRALYGYTF.

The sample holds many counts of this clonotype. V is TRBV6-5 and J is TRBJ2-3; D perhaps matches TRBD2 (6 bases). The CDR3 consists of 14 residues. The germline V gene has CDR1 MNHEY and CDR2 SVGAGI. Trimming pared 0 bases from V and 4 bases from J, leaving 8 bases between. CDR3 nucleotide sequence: TGTGCCAGCAGTTACTCGCTAGCGTCAGATACGCAGTATTTT. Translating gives CASSYSLASDTQYF.

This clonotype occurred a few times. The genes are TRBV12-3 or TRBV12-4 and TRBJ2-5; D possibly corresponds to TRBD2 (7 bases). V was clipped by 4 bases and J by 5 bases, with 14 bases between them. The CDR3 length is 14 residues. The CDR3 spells CASSSRGAEETQYF. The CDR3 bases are TGTGCCAGCAGTTCACGGGGGGCTGAGGAGACCCAGTACTTC.

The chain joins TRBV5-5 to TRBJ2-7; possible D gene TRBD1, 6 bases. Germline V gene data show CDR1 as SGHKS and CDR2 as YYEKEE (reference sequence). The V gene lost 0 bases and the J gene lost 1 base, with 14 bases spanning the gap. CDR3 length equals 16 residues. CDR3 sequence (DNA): TGTGCCAGCAGCTTGGTTACCGGGACAAGATCCTACGAGCAGTACTTC. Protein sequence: CASSLVTGTRSYEQYF.

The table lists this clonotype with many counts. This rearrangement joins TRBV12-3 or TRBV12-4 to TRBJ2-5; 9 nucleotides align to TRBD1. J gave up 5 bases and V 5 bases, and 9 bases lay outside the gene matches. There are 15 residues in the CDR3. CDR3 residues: CASSHPGTGFETQYF. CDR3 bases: TGTGCCAGCAGTCATCCCGGGACAGGGTTTGAGACCCAGTACTTC.

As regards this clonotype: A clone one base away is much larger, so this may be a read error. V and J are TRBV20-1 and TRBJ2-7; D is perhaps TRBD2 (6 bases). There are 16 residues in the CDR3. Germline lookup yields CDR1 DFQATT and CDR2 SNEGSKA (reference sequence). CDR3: CSATPSSGSGAYQQYF. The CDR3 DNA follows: TGCAGTGCTACGCCTTCGTCCGGGAGTGGCGCCTACCAGCAGTACTTC.

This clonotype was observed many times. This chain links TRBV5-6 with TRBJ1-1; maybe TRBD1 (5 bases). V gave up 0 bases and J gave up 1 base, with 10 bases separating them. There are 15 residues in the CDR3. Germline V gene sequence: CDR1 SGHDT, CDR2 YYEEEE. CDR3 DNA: TGTGCCAGCAGCTTGGCGGGACCGCCGAACACTGAAGCTTTCTTT. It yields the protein CASSLAGPPNTEAFF.

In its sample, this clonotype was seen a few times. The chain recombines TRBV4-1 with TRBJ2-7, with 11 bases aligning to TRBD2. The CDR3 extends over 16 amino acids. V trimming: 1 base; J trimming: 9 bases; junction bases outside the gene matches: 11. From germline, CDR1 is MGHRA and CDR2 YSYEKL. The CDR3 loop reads CASSQGRTSGRIGQYF. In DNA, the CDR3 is TGCGCCAGCAGCCAAGGCAGGACTAGCGGGCGCATCGGGCAGTACTTC.

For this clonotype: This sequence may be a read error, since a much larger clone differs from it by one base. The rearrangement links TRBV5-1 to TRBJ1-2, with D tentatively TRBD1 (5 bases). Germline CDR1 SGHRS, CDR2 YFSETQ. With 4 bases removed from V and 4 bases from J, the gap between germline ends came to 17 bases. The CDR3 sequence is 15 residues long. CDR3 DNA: TGCGCCAGCAGCCCCGGGGACCGCTACCTCTATGGCTACACCTTC. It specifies CASSPGDRYLYGYTF.

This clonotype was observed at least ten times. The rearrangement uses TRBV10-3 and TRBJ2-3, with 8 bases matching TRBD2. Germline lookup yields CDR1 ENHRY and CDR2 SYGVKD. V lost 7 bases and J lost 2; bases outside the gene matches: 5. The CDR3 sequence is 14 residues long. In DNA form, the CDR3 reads TGTGCCATCACCTCAGCGGGAGTCACAGATACGCAGTATTTT. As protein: CAITSAGVTDTQYF.

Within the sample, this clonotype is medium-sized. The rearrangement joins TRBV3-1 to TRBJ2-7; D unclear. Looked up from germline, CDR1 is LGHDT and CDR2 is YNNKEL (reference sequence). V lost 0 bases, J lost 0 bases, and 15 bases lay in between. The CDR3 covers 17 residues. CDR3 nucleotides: TGTGCCAGCAGCCAAGATCTGTCCCCGGGTTACTCCTACGAGCAGTACTTC. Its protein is CASSQDLSPGYSYEQYF.

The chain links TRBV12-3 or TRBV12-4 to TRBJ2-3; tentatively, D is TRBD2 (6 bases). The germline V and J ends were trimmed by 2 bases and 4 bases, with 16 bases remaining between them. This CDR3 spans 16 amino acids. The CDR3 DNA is TGTGCCAGCAGTTTAAAGAGCGTGTGGGAGGCAGATACGCAGTATTTT. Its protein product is CASSLKSVWEADTQYF.

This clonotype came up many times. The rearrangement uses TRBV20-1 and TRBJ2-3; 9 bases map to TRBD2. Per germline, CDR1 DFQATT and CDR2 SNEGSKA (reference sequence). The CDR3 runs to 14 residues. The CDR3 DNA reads TGCACCATGACCCCTAGCGGGGGCACAGATACGCAGTATTTT. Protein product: CTMTPSGGTDTQYF.

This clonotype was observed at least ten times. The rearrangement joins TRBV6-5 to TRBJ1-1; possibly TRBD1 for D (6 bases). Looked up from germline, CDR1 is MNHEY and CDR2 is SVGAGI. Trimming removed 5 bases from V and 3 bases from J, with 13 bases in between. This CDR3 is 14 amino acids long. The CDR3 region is CASSLRGRDTEAFF. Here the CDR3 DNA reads TGTGCCAGCAGTCTACGGGGGCGGGACACTGAAGCTTTCTTT.

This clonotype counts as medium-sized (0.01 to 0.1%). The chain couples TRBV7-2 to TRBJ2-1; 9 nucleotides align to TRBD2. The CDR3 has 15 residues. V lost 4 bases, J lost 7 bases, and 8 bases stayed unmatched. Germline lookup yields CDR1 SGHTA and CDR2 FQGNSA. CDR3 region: CASSSPGTSWNEQFF. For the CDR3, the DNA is TGTGCCAGCAGCTCACCCGGGACTAGCTGGAATGAGCAGTTCTTC.

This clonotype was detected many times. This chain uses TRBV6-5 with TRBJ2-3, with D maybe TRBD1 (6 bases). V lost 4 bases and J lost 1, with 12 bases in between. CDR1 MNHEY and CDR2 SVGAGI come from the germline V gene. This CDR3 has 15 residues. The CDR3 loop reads CASSLGAIGTDTQYF. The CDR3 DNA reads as TGTGCCAGCAGTTTGGGGGCTATCGGCACAGATACGCAGTATTTT.

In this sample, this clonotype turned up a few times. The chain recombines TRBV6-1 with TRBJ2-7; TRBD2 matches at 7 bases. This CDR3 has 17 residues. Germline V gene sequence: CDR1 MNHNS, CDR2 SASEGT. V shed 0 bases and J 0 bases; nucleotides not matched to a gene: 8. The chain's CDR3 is CASSEAGGGTSSYEQYF. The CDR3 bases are TGTGCCAGCAGTGAAGCGGGGGGGGGAACTAGCTCCTACGAGCAGTACTTC.

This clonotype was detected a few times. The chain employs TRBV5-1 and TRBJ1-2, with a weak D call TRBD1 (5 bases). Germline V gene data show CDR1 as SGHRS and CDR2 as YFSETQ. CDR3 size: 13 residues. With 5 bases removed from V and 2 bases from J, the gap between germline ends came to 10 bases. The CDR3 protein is CASSRQRNYGYTF. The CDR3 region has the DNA TGCGCCAGCAGTAGACAGCGCAACTATGGCTACACCTTC.

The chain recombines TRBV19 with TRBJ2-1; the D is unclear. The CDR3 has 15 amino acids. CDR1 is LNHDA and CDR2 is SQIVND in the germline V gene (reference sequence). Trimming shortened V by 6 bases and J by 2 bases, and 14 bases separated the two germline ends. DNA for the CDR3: TGTGCCAGTAGCCCCATAGGAGACACCTACAATGAGCAGTTCTTC. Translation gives CASSPIGDTYNEQFF.

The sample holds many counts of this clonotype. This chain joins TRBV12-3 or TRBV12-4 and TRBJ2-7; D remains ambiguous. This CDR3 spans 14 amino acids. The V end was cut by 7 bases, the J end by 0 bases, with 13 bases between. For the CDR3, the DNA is TGTGCCAGCAACGGCGGAGCGAGCTCCTACGAGCAGTACTTC. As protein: CASNGGASSYEQYF.

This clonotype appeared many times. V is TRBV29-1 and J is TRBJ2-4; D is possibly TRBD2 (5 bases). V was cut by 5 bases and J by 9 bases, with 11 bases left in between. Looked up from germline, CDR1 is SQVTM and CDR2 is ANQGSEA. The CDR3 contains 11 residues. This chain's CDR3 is CSVLSRGIQYF. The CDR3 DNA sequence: TGCAGCGTTCTTTCACGGGGCATTCAGTACTTC.

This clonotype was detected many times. The CDR3: CASSLWGNQPQHF. Written as DNA, the CDR3 is TGTGCCAGCAGCTTGTGGGGGAATCAGCCCCAGCATTTT. The rearrangement uses TRBV5-5 and TRBJ1-5; possible D gene TRBD1, 5 bases. Germline V CDR1 and CDR2: SGHKS, YYEKEE (reference sequence). CDR3 size: 13 residues. V was clipped by 1 base and J by 4 bases, with 6 bases between them.

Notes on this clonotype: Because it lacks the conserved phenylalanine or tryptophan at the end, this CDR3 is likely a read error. The CDR3 coding sequence is TGTGCCAGCAGCCGCGAGCGCTGGGACAGTTCCTACGAGCAGTACCTC. Amino acids: CASSRERWDSSYEQYL. This chain joins TRBV4-2 and TRBJ2-7, with 7 bases lining up with TRBD1. Germline CDR1 and CDR2: LGHNA and YNFKEQ. This CDR3 has 16 amino acids. The ends lost 4 bases at V and 1 base at J; junction bases unmatched: 10.

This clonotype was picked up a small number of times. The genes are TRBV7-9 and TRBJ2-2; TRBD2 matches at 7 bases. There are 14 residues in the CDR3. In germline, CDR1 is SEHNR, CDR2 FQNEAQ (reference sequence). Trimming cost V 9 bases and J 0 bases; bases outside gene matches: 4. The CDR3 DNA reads TGTGCCAGTTCTAGCGGTCCGAACACCGGGGAGCTGTTTTTT. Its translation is CASSSGPNTGELFF.

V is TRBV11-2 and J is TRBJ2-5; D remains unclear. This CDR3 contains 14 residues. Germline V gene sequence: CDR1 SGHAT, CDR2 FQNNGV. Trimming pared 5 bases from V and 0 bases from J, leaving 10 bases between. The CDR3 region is CASSHRLYQETQYF. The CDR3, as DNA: TGTGCCAGCAGCCACCGCTTGTACCAAGAGACCCAGTACTTC. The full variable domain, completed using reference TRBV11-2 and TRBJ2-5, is EAGVAQSPRYKIIEKRQSVAFWCNPISGHATLYWYQQILGQGPKLLIQFQNNGVVDDSQLPKDRFSAERLKGVDSTLKIQPAKLEDSAVYLCASSHRLYQETQYFGPGTRLLVL.